This passage covers 6 T cell receptor beta chains from one sample sequenced in a study of T cell responses to AZD1222 COVID-19 vaccine. Data came from immunoSEQ multiplex PCR; TCRdb stores just in-frame clones and leaves some out. The table shows 86,000 or so clones, with 86% occurring only once. This material consisted of peripheral blood, taken 28 days after the second AZD1222 dose. These TCRs come from an adult who received the AZD1222 COVID-19 vaccine.

The chain couples TRBV18 to TRBJ2-7; D gene unclear. V lost 2 bases and J lost 5, with 7 bases in between. CDR3 length: 12 residues. The germline CDR1 and CDR2 sequences are KGHSH and LQKENI. In DNA, the CDR3 is TGTGCCAGCTCACCAAAGGGCAACGAGCAGTACTTC. This encodes CASSPKGNEQYF.

This clone was counted a single time. The J gene is TRBJ2-3, the V gene TRBV7-6; D might be TRBD1 or TRBD2, each matching 6 bases. The germline V gene encodes CDR1 SGHVS and CDR2 FNYEAQ. The CDR3 contains 15 residues. The ends were cut back, 5 bases at V and 6 bases at J, with 18 bases in the middle. CDR3 nucleotide sequence: TGTGCCAGCAGCGTGAGGGGGGTCGCTAGGGATACGCAGTATTTT. As protein: CASSVRGVARDTQYF.

The chain combines TRBV10-1 with TRBJ2-7, with D hard to call. CDR1 WNHNN and CDR2 SYGVQD come from the germline V gene (reference sequence). The CDR3 loop spans 11 amino acids. Trimming took 6 bases from V and 1 from J, leaving 4 bases between them. The CDR3 protein is CASSRSYEQYF. The CDR3 DNA is TGCGCCAGCAGCCGTTCCTACGAGCAGTACTTC.

The chain couples TRBV6-6 to TRBJ2-7, with 8 bases lining up with TRBD2. Germline CDR1 and CDR2: MNHNY and SVGAGI (reference sequence). This CDR3 has 14 amino acids. J lost 6 bases, V lost 2 bases, and 6 bases had no gene match. The CDR3 bases are TGTGCCAGCAGTTACGCGCGGGAGGTGAGCGAGCAGTACTTC. Translated, it gives CASSYAREVSEQYF.

The chain is built from TRBV3-1 (or the pseudogene TRBV3-2) and TRBJ1-1; maybe TRBD1 (6 bases). CDR1 is LGHDT and CDR2 is YNNKEL in the germline V gene (reference sequence). The CDR3 length is 12 residues. V lost 8 bases to trimming and J lost 6 bases, with 13 bases between them. The CDR3 protein is CASRPQGSEAFF. The DNA of the CDR3 is TGTGCCAGCCGCCCTCAGGGGTCTGAAGCTTTCTTT.

This clone occurred once. The DNA of the CDR3 is TGTGCCAGCACCCAGATGCTAGCGGGAGCTCGCGAGCAGTACTTC. This codes for CASTQMLAGAREQYF. The chain links TRBV5-6 to TRBJ2-7; 10 nucleotides match TRBD2. CDR1 is SGHDT, CDR2 YYEEEE, per germline. There are 15 residues in the CDR3. V shed 6 bases and J 6 bases; nucleotides not matched to a gene: 12.